The source of this T cell receptor (beta chain) is a study of blood T cell repertoires in COVID-19. The CDR3 sequence is 16 residues long. CDR1 and CDR2 from the germline V gene are LNHDA and SQIVND (reference sequence). V gave up 7 bases and J gave up 4 bases, with 20 bases separating them. This clone was detected once. Using immunoSEQ multiplex PCR, the repertoire was profiled, and TCRdb retains in-frame clones only, with some absent. This table holds around 170,000 clones, around 84% found once. The receptor was isolated from a man aged 25-45 years with active or convalescent COVID-19. The V gene is TRBV19, the J gene TRBJ1-3, with D perhaps TRBD1 (5 bases). The sequencing input was peripheral blood. This CDR3 is CASKETGTSEGNTIYF. The CDR3 DNA reads TGTGCCAGTAAAGAGACCGGGACTTCAGAAGGAAACACCATATATTTT.